Listed below are T cell receptor beta chains from one sample, sequenced in a study of T cells in Graves' hyperthyroidism and ophthalmopathy. One entry per CDR3 protein, called by TCRdb with MiXCR from the multiplex PCR reads. The data show about 740,000 distinct CDR3 sequences, about 14% seen once. The sample consisted of blood. These TCRs come from a woman between 18 and 30 years old with Graves' hyperthyroidism. Each CDR3 is given with its conserved first and last residue. The D gene is left open where the match is weak. Not all rows give a size; the values are once, few, many and, for expanded clones, a class.

clone size: many
D gene: NA
J gene: TRBJ2-1
V gene: TRBV28
CDR3 protein: CASRAASLSSYNEQFF
CDR3 DNA: TGTGCCAGTCGTGCAGCCTCCTTGAGCTCCTACAATGAGCAGTTCTTC

clone size: NA
D gene: TRBD2
J gene: TRBJ2-3
V gene: TRBV20-1
CDR3 protein: CSALKREQVADTQYF
CDR3 DNA: TGCAGTGCCCTGAAGCGGGAGCAGGTTGCAGATACGCAGTATTTT

clone size: many
D gene: TRBD2
J gene: TRBJ2-7
V gene: TRBV28
CDR3 protein: CASSYKGLAGVYEQYF
CDR3 DNA: TGTGCCAGCAGCTACAAAGGACTAGCGGGAGTCTACGAGCAGTACTTC

clone size: few
D gene: NA
J gene: TRBJ2-7
V gene: TRBV29-1
CDR3 protein: CSVEGLSEQYF
CDR3 DNA: TGCAGCGTTGAGGGTCTGTCCGAGCAGTACTTC

clone size: many
D gene: NA
J gene: TRBJ1-2
V gene: TRBV6-1
CDR3 protein: CASSGKFGTYGYTF
CDR3 DNA: TGTGCCAGCAGTGGGAAATTCGGGACCTATGGCTACACCTTC

clone size: NA
D gene: NA
J gene: TRBJ2-2
V gene: TRBV29-1
CDR3 protein: CSVEVMGTGELFF
CDR3 DNA: TGCAGCGTTGAGGTTATGGGCACCGGGGAGCTGTTTTTT

clone size: many
D gene: TRBD1
J gene: TRBJ1-3
V gene: TRBV12-3/TRBV12-4
CDR3 protein: CASRSNRGAGNTIYF
CDR3 DNA: TGTGCCAGCAGAAGCAACAGGGGGGCTGGAAACACCATATATTTT

clone size: NA
D gene: NA
J gene: TRBJ2-5
V gene: TRBV7-2
CDR3 protein: CASSLSLTRETQYF
CDR3 DNA: TGTGCCAGCAGCTTAAGTTTGACTCGAGAGACCCAGTACTTC

clone size: many
D gene: NA
J gene: TRBJ2-7
V gene: TRBV20-1
CDR3 protein: CSASRGLGEQYF
CDR3 DNA: TGCAGTGCTAGCCGGGGTTTGGGTGAGCAGTACTTC

clone size: many
D gene: TRBD1
J gene: TRBJ2-1
V gene: TRBV11-1
CDR3 protein: CASGERTGPYNEQFF
CDR3 DNA: TGTGCCAGCGGTGAGAGGACAGGGCCCTACAATGAGCAGTTCTTC

clone size: few
D gene: NA
J gene: TRBJ1-5
V gene: TRBV6-1
CDR3 protein: CASKYLGRSVQPQHF
CDR3 DNA: TGTGCCAGCAAGTACCTGGGGAGGTCGGTTCAGCCCCAGCATTTT

clone size: many
D gene: NA
J gene: TRBJ2-5
V gene: TRBV11-2
CDR3 protein: CASSLTAEGGAQYF
CDR3 DNA: TGTGCCAGCAGCTTAACCGCGGAGGGAGGAGCCCAGTACTTC

clone size: few
D gene: TRBD2
J gene: TRBJ2-3
V gene: TRBV20-1
CDR3 protein: CSANSGSIFRTDTQYF
CDR3 DNA: TGCAGTGCTAATAGCGGGAGTATTTTTAGGACAGATACGCAGTATTTT

clone size: few
D gene: NA
J gene: TRBJ1-1
V gene: TRBV7-8
CDR3 protein: CASRRFQTDGLLGPEAFF
CDR3 DNA: TGTGCCAGCAGACGATTCCAAACTGACGGCCTCCTCGGCCCTGAAGCTTTCTTT

clone size: once
D gene: TRBD2
J gene: TRBJ2-3
V gene: TRBV7-3
CDR3 protein: CASSLMAAGRGKDTQYF
CDR3 DNA: TGTGCCAGCAGCTTAATGGCAGCGGGACGAGGAAAAGATACGCAGTATTTT

clone size: many
D gene: TRBD1
J gene: TRBJ2-7
V gene: TRBV13
CDR3 protein: CASSFGTGDREQYF
CDR3 DNA: TGTGCCAGCAGCTTTGGGACAGGGGACAGGGAGCAGTACTTC